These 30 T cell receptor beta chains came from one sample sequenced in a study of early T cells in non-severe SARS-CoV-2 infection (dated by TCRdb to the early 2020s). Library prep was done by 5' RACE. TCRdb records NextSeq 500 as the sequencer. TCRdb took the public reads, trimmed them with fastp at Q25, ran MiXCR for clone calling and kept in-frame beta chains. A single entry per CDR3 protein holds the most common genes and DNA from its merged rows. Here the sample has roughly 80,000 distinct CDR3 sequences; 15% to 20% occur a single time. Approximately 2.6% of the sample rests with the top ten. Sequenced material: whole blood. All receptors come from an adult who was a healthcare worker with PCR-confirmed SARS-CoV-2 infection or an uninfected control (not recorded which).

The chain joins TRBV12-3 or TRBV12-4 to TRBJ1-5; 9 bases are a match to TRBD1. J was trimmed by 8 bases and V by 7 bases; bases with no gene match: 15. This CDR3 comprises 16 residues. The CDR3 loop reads CASTVGGGQGLEPQHF. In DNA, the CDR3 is TGTGCCAGCACCGTCGGCGGGGGACAGGGACTTGAGCCCCAGCATTTT.

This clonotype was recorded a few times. The CDR3 here is CSARDGEGGQPQHF. CDR3 bases: TGCAGTGCTAGAGATGGGGAGGGCGGGCAGCCCCAGCATTTT. The chain recombines TRBV20-1 with TRBJ1-5; D is undetermined. Germline V CDR1 and CDR2: DFQATT, SNEGSKA (reference sequence). Trimming shortened V by 0 bases and J by 7 bases, and 13 bases separated the two germline ends. The CDR3 runs 14 residues.

The DNA for the CDR3 is TGCAGTGCTAGAGACTCGACTAGCGTCCGTAGCACAGATACGCAGTATTTT. Protein product: CSARDSTSVRSTDTQYF. The V call is TRBV20-1, the J call TRBJ2-3, with 8 bases identical to TRBD2. Per germline, CDR1 DFQATT and CDR2 SNEGSKA (reference sequence). V gave up 0 bases and J gave up 0 bases; unmatched junction bases: 8. The length of the CDR3 is 17 residues.

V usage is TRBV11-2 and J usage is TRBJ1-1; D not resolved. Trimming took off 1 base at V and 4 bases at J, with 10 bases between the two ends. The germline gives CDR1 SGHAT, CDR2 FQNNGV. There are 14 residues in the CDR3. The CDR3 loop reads CASSLAVRATEAFF. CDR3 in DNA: TGTGCCAGCAGCTTAGCAGTCCGGGCCACTGAAGCTTTCTTT.

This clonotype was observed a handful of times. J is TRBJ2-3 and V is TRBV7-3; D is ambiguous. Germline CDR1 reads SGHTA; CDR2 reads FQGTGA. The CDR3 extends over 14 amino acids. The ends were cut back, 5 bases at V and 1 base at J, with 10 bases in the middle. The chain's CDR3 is CASSPTRGTDTQYF. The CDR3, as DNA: TGTGCCAGCAGCCCGACCCGGGGCACAGATACGCAGTATTTT.

This CDR3 reads CAISSRSSYEQYF. CDR3 DNA sequence: TGTGCCATTTCGAGTAGGAGCTCCTACGAGCAGTACTTC. This chain uses TRBV6-1 with TRBJ2-7; D remains ambiguous. This CDR3 has 13 residues. V lost 10 bases and J 0 bases, leaving 13 bases between the germline ends. The germline gives CDR1 MNHNS, CDR2 SASEGT.

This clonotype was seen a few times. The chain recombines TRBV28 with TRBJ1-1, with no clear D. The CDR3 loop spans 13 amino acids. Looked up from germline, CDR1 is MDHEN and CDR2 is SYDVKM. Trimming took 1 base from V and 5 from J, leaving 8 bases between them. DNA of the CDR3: TGTGCCAGCAGTTTATCAGACAAGACTGAAGCTTTCTTT. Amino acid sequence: CASSLSDKTEAFF.

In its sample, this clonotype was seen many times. The CDR3 protein is CASRQTLQGQSINEQFF. In nucleotides, the CDR3 is TGTGCCAGCAGACAGACCTTACAGGGCCAATCGATCAATGAGCAGTTCTTC. The chain has TRBV6-2 or TRBV6-3 and TRBJ2-1, with D tentatively TRBD1 (6 bases). Trimming stripped 6 bases from V and 6 bases from J, with 24 bases between. The CDR3 loop spans 17 amino acids. Germline V CDR1 and CDR2: MNHEY, SVGEGT.

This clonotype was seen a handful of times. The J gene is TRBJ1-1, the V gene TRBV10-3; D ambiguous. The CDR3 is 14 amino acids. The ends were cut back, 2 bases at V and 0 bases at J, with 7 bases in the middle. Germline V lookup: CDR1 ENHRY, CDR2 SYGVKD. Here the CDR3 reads CAISEGQMNTEAFF. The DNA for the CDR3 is TGTGCCATCAGTGAGGGGCAGATGAACACTGAAGCTTTCTTT.

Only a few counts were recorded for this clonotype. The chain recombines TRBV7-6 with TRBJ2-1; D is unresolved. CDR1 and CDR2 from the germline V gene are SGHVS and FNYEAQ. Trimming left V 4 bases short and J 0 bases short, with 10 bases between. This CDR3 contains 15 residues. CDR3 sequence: CASSYDPSSYNEQFF. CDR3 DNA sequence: TGTGCCAGCAGCTACGACCCGAGCTCCTACAATGAGCAGTTCTTC.

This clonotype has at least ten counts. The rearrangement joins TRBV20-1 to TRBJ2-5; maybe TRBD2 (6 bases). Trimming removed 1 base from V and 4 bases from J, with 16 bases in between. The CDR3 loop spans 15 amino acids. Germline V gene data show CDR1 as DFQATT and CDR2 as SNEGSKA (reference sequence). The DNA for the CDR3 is TGCAGTGCTAGAGGGGAGGCGCGGAGGGGAGAGACCCAGTACTTC. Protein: CSARGEARRGETQYF.

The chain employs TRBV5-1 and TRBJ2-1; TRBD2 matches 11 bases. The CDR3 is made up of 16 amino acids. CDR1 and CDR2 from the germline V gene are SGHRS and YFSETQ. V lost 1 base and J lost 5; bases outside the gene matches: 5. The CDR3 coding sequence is TGCGCCAGCAGCTTGACTAGCGGGGGCGTTAACAATGAGCAGTTCTTC. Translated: CASSLTSGGVNNEQFF.

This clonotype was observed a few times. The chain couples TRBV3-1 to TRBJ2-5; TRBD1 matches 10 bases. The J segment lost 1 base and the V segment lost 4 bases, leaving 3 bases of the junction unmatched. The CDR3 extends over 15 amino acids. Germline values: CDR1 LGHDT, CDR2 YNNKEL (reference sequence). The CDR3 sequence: CASSRTGGGQETQYF. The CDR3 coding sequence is TGTGCCAGCAGCCGGACAGGGGGAGGCCAAGAGACCCAGTACTTC.

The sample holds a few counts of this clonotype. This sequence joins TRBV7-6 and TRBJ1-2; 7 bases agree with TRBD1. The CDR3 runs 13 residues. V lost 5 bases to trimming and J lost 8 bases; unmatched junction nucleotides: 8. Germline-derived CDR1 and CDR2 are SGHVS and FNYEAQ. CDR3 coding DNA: TGTGCCAGCAGCCGAGGACAGGAGCGAGGCTACACCTTC. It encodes CASSRGQERGYTF.

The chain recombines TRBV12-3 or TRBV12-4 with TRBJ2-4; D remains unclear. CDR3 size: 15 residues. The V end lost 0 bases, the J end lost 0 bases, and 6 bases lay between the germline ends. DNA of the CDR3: TGTGCCAGCAGTTTAGCTGGTGTAGCCAAAAACATTCAGTACTTC. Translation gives CASSLAGVAKNIQYF.

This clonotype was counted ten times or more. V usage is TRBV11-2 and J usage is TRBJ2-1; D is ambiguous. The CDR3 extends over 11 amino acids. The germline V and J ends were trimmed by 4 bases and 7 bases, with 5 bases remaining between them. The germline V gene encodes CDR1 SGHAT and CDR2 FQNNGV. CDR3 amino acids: CASSSNNEQFF. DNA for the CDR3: TGTGCCAGCAGCTCAAATAATGAGCAGTTCTTC.

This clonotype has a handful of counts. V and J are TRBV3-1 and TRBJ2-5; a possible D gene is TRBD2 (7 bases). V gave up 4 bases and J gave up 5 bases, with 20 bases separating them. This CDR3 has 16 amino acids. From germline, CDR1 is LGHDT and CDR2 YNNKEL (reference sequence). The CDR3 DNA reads TGTGCCAGCAGCCCCCGGAGGGGGGGCATTAGGGAGACCCAGTACTTC. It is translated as CASSPRRGGIRETQYF.

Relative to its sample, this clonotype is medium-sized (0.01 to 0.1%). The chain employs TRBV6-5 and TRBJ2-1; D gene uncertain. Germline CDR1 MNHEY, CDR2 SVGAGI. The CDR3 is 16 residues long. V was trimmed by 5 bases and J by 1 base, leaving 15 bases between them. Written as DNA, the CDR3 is TGTGCCAGCAGTGCCAGAGACGAGCCATCCTACAATGAGCAGTTCTTC. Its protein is CASSARDEPSYNEQFF.

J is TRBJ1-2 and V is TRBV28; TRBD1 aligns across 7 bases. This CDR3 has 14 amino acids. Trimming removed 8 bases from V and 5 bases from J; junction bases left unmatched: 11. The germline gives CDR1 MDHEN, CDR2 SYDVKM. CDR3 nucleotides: TGTGCCAGCGGCACCGAGGGACAGTTTTATGGCTACACCTTC. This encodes CASGTEGQFYGYTF.

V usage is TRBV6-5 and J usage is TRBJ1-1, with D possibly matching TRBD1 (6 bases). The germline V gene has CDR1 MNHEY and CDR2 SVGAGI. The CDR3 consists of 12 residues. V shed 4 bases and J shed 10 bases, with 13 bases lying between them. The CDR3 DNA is TGTGCCAGCAGTTCCCCCAGGGGTAGAGCTTTCTTT. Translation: CASSSPRGRAFF.

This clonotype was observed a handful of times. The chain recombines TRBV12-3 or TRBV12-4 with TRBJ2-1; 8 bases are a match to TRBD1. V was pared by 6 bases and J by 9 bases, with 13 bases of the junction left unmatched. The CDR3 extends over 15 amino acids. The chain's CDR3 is CASRRGGAGGGEQFF. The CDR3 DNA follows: TGTGCCAGCAGGCGAGGGGGCGCAGGGGGCGGTGAGCAGTTCTTC.

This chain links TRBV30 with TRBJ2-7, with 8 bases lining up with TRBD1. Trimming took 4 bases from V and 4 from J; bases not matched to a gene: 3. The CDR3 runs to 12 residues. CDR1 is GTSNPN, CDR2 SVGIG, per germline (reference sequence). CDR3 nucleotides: TGTGCCTGGACACAGGGGGTGTACGAGCAGTACTTC. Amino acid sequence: CAWTQGVYEQYF.

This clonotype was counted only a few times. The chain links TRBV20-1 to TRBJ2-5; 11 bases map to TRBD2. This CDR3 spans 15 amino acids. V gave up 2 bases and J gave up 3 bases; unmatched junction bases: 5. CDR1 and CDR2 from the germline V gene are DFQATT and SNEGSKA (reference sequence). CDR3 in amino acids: CSARPLAGGKETQYF. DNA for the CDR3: TGCAGTGCTAGACCTCTAGCGGGGGGCAAAGAGACCCAGTACTTC.

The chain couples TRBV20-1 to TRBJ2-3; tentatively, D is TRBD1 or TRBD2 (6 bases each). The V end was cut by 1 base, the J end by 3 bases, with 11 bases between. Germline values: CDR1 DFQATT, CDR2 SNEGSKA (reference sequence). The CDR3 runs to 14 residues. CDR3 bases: TGCAGTGCTAGAGGTCGAGGGGGGACAGATACGCAGTATTTT. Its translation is CSARGRGGTDTQYF.

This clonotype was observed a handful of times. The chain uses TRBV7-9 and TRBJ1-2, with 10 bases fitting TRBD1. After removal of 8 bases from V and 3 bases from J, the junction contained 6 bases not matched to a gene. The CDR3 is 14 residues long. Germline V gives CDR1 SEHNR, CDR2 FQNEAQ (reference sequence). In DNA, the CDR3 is TGTGCCAGCGGGAGGACAGGGGGTGACTATGGCTACACCTTC. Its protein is CASGRTGGDYGYTF.

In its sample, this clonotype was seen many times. CDR3 protein: CASSPVGGQETQYF. CDR3 DNA sequence: TGTGCCAGCTCACCAGTGGGGGGCCAAGAGACCCAGTACTTC. This sequence joins TRBV18 and TRBJ2-5, with D possibly TRBD2 on 6 matching bases. CDR3 length: 14 residues. CDR1 KGHSH and CDR2 LQKENI come from the germline V gene. V shed 2 bases and J shed 1 base, with 8 bases lying between them.

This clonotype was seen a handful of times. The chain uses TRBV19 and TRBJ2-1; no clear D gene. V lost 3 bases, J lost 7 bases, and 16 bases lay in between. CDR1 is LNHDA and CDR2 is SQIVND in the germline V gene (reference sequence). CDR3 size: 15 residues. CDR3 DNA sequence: TGTGCCAGTAGTATGGTGGCCTACGCTGGGAATGAGCAGTTCTTC. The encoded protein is CASSMVAYAGNEQFF.

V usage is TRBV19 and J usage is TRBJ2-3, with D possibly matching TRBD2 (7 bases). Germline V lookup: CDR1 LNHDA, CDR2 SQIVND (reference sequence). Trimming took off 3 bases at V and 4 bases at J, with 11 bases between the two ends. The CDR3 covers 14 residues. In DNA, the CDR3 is TGTGCCAGTAGTATCTCGGGGGGCGCAGATACGCAGTATTTT. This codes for CASSISGGADTQYF.

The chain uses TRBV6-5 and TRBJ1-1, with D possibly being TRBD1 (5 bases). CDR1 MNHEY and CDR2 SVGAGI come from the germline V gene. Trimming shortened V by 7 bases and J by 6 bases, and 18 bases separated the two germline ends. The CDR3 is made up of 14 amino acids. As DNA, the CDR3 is TGTGCCAGCATCCCCCACAGGCTAAGGGCTGAAGCTTTCTTT. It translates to CASIPHRLRAEAFF.

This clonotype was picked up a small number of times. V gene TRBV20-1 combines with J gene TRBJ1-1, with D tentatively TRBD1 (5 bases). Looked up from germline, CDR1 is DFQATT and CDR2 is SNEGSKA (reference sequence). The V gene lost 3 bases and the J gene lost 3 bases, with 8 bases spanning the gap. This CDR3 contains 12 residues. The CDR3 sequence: CSARRRDTEAFF. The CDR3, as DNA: TGCAGTGCTAGGCGCAGGGACACTGAAGCTTTCTTT.